This passage covers 9 T cell receptor beta chains from one sample sequenced in a study of control samples from healthy donors and cancer patients. Clones were read by immunoSEQ multiplex PCR, and TCRdb kept only the in-frame ones, dropping some. The sample carries roughly 88,000 clones, 93% recorded once. The sequencing sample was made of blood. These receptors came from a young man in good health.

V is TRBV19 and J is TRBJ1-5; D is unresolved. The CDR3 consists of 16 residues. V was trimmed by 3 bases and J by 5 bases, leaving 17 bases between them. Per germline, CDR1 LNHDA and CDR2 SQIVND (reference sequence). The DNA of the CDR3 is TGTGCCAGTAGTATCCCGGCTCTTGGCCGAGATCAGCCCCAGCATTTT. Translating gives CASSIPALGRDQPQHF.

V and J are TRBV30 and TRBJ1-1; no clear D. This CDR3 is 12 amino acids long. Germline assignment: CDR1 GTSNPN and CDR2 SVGIG (reference sequence). V lost 1 base and J lost 7, with 10 bases in between. The CDR3, as DNA: TGTGCCTGGAGTGAGGCGGAAGATGAAGCTTTCTTT. The encoded protein is CAWSEAEDEAFF.

The chain carries TRBV6-6 and TRBJ1-1; D gene ambiguous. Germline V CDR1 and CDR2: MNHNY, SVGAGI (reference sequence). Trimming took 11 bases from V and 1 from J, leaving 17 bases between them. CDR3 length: 14 residues. The DNA for the CDR3 is TGTGCCTATCGGCGTGTCCCAGGGAACACTGAAGCTTTCTTT. It encodes CAYRRVPGNTEAFF.

The rearrangement uses TRBV4-1 and TRBJ1-1; the D gene is possibly TRBD1 (6 bases). CDR1 and CDR2 (germline): MGHRA, YSYEKL. This CDR3 spans 15 amino acids. V was clipped by 0 bases and J by 1 base, with 9 bases between them. The CDR3 sequence is CASSQEGAGNTEAFF. The CDR3 region has the DNA TGCGCCAGCAGCCAAGAGGGGGCGGGGAACACTGAAGCTTTCTTT.

This rearrangement joins TRBV5-6 to TRBJ1-1; D not resolved. There are 15 residues in the CDR3. Germline V gene data show CDR1 as SGHDT and CDR2 as YYEEEE. The germline V and J ends were trimmed by 4 bases and 2 bases, with 15 bases remaining between them. In DNA form, the CDR3 reads TGTGCCAGCAGCCCCCGTCTGACGGGTAACACTGAAGCTTTCTTT. It encodes CASSPRLTGNTEAFF.

V and J are TRBV27 and TRBJ2-3; 12 bases are shared with TRBD2. This CDR3 is built from 18 residues. Germline assignment: CDR1 MNHEY and CDR2 SMNVEV (reference sequence). V was pared by 5 bases and J by 0 bases, with 9 bases of the junction left unmatched. In DNA, the CDR3 is TGTGCCAGCAGTGGACTAGCGGGAAATTCTGAAAGCACAGATACGCAGTATTTT. This codes for CASSGLAGNSESTDTQYF.

The chain combines TRBV7-2 with TRBJ1-6; D possibly corresponds to TRBD1 (5 bases). Germline V CDR1 and CDR2: SGHTA, FQGNSA. Trimming took 4 bases from V and 6 from J, leaving 13 bases between them. CDR3 length: 15 amino acids. CDR3 in DNA: TGTGCCAGCAGCTCCCGAGAGGGGCGTAATTCACCCCTCCACTTT. Its translation is CASSSREGRNSPLHF.

Comment on this clone: One junction end disagrees with the germline gene, perhaps due to a read error. At the DNA level, this CDR3 is encoded by other sequences in the same sample as well. The chain employs TRBV7-8 and TRBJ2-3; 8 bases align to TRBD1. CDR1 is SGHVS and CDR2 is FQNEAQ in the germline V gene. This CDR3 spans 13 amino acids. CDR3 loop: CASHHQGALPTHF. The DNA for the CDR3 is TGTGCCAGCCATCACCAGGGGGCGCTTCCGACCCATTTT. Drawing the rest from reference TRBV7-8 and TRBJ2-3, the complete variable domain is GAGVSQSPRYKVAKRGQDVALRCDPISGHVSLFWYQQALGQGPEFLTYFQNEAQLDKSGLPSDRFFAERPEGSVSTLKIQRTQQEDSAVYLCASHHQGALPTHFGPGTRLTVL.

The chain joins TRBV12-5 to TRBJ1-1; D call uncertain. This CDR3 is 15 amino acids long. Germline V gene data show CDR1 as LGHNT and CDR2 as FRNRAP. V gave up 0 bases and J gave up 1 base, with 9 bases separating them. For the CDR3, the DNA is TGTGCTAGTGGTTTGGTTCGGACGGCGAACACTGAAGCTTTCTTT. This translates into CASGLVRTANTEAFF.